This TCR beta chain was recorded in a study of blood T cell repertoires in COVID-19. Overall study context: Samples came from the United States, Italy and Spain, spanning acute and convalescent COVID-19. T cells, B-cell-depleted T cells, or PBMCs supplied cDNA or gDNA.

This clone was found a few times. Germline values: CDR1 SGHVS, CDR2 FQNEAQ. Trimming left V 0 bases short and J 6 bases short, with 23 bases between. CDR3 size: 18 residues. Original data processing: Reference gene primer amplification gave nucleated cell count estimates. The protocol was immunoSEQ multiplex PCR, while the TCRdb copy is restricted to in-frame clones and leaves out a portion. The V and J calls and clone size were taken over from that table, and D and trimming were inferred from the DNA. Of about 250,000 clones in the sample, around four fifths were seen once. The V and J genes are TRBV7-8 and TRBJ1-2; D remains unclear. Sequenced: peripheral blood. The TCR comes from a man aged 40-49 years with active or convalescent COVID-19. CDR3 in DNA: TGTGCCAGCAGCTTAGCGCCGTCAGACCTGATTAACGAGGATGGCTACACCTTC. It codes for CASSLAPSDLINEDGYTF. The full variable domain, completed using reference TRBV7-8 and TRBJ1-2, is GAGVSQSPRYKVAKRGQDVALRCDPISGHVSLFWYQQALGQGPEFLTYFQNEAQLDKSGLPSDRFFAERPEGSVSTLKIQRTQQEDSAVYLCASSLAPSDLINEDGYTFGSGTRLTVV.